These 22 T cell receptor beta chains came from one sample sequenced in a study of post-analysis software for immune sequencing data. Unique molecular identifiers were built into the TCR beta cDNA libraries. One entry per CDR3 protein, called by TCRdb with MiXCR from the PCR reads. The table lists about 800,000 distinct CDR3 sequences, roughly 27% of them singletons. Their antigen targets remain unknown. Broader study findings: TRBV5-6, TRBV5-1 and TRBV20-1 were among a few TRBV segments more frequent in patients than controls.

Sequenced: blood. The receptor source for this set is a girl aged 10 to 17 with multiple sclerosis.

This clonotype came up a few times. The rearrangement links TRBV20-1 to TRBJ2-7; 10 bases align to TRBD2. The CDR3 runs to 19 residues. J lost 3 bases, V lost 6 bases, and 23 bases had no gene match. Germline CDR1 is DFQATT and CDR2 is SNEGSKA (reference sequence). CDR3 protein: CSAPRGEREGQLGSYEQYF. The CDR3 nucleotides read TGCAGTGCCCCCAGGGGAGAGCGGGAGGGCCAACTGGGAAGCTACGAGCAGTACTTC.

The chain employs TRBV3-1 and TRBJ1-1, with no clear D. Trimming removed 4 bases from V and 6 bases from J, with 12 bases in between. Germline V gene data show CDR1 as LGHDT and CDR2 as YNNKEL (reference sequence). This CDR3 region has 13 residues. CDR3 coding DNA: TGTGCCAGCAGCCCGCTACCGACGGCTGAAGCTTTCTTT. Its translation: CASSPLPTAEAFF.

This clonotype came up a few times. The chain links TRBV12-3 or TRBV12-4 to TRBJ2-1; D might be TRBD2 (6 bases). V lost 7 bases to trimming and J lost 1 base, with 11 bases between them. This CDR3 comprises 14 residues. CDR3: CASKGGTSYNEQFF. The CDR3, as DNA: TGTGCCAGCAAAGGCGGGACGTCCTACAATGAGCAGTTCTTC.

This sequence joins TRBV5-5 and TRBJ2-3, with 8 bases matching TRBD1. The CDR3 has 16 residues. The junction had 10 bases not matched to a gene; V was cut back by 4 bases and J by 3 bases. Germline V gives CDR1 SGHKS, CDR2 YYEKEE (reference sequence). CDR3 sequence reads: CASSAQTGVLTDTQYF. CDR3 in DNA: TGTGCCAGCAGCGCTCAGACAGGGGTTCTTACAGATACGCAGTATTTT.

In its sample, this clonotype was seen many times. The chain uses TRBV12-3 or TRBV12-4 and TRBJ2-5, with 8 bases that match TRBD1. The CDR3 spans 14 residues. With V trimmed by 4 bases and J by 2 bases, 3 bases remained unmatched. CDR3 DNA: TGTGCCAGCAGTTATAGGACAGGGCAAGAGACCCAGTACTTC. Translation: CASSYRTGQETQYF.

The chain is built from TRBV7-8 and TRBJ2-5, with 10 positions matching TRBD1. Germline trimming cut 5 bases from V and 5 bases from J; bases unmatched to any gene: 5. Germline assignment: CDR1 SGHVS and CDR2 FQNEAQ. The CDR3 is made up of 14 amino acids. In nucleotides, the CDR3 is TGTGCCAGCAGCCGGGGACAGGGGATGGAGACCCAGTACTTC. Amino acid sequence: CASSRGQGMETQYF.

The J gene is TRBJ2-5, the V gene TRBV7-2; 9 positions agree with TRBD1. CDR3 length: 15 residues. The V gene's germline CDR1 is SGHTA and CDR2 FQGNSA. The J segment lost 3 bases and the V segment lost 5 bases, leaving 7 bases of the junction unmatched. In nucleotides, the CDR3 is TGTGCCAGCAGCGTAAACAGGGGGCATGAAGAGACCCAGTACTTC. Protein product: CASSVNRGHEETQYF.

This clonotype has a handful of counts. The rearrangement joins TRBV6-2 or TRBV6-3 to TRBJ1-5, with a possible D match to TRBD1 (5 bases). CDR1 is MNHEY and CDR2 is SVGEGT in the germline V gene. This CDR3 has 14 residues. V dropped 8 bases and J dropped 6 bases, with 17 bases sitting between them. In nucleotides, the CDR3 is TGTGCCAGCGTAAACTCTTACGGGGGTCAGCCCCAGCATTTT. Translating it yields CASVNSYGGQPQHF.

This clonotype was observed a handful of times. The rearrangement links TRBV3-1 to TRBJ2-2, with D possibly being TRBD1 (5 bases). Between the trimmed V and J ends, which lost 1 base and 7 bases, there was a span of 16 bases. The CDR3 totals 16 residues. Germline V gives CDR1 LGHDT, CDR2 YNNKEL (reference sequence). The CDR3 reads CASSQGGHSPGGELFF. The CDR3 DNA follows: TGTGCCAGCAGCCAAGGTGGACACTCTCCGGGCGGGGAGCTGTTTTTT.

V usage is TRBV20-1 and J usage is TRBJ2-5; 13 positions match TRBD2. J was trimmed by 5 bases and V by 7 bases; bases with no gene match: 13. The CDR3 totals 16 residues. Germline CDR1 reads DFQATT; CDR2 reads SNEGSKA (reference sequence). CDR3 in amino acids: CSVSPPGLAGIETQYF. For the CDR3, the DNA is TGCAGTGTTAGTCCCCCGGGACTAGCGGGAATTGAGACCCAGTACTTC.

The chain employs TRBV3-1 and TRBJ2-3; 10 nucleotides align to TRBD2. V lost 4 bases to trimming and J lost 8 bases; unmatched junction nucleotides: 18. The CDR3 covers 18 residues. CDR1 and CDR2 (germline): LGHDT, YNNKEL (reference sequence). DNA of the CDR3: TGTGCCAGCAGCCTTAGCCGCCAACTAGCGGGGACGTCCGTTACGCAGTATTTT. Its protein product is CASSLSRQLAGTSVTQYF.

The chain links TRBV20-1 to TRBJ2-2; D gene unclear. The CDR3 runs 12 residues. The V gene lost 2 bases and the J gene lost 7 bases, with 8 bases spanning the gap. Per germline, CDR1 DFQATT and CDR2 SNEGSKA (reference sequence). The CDR3 DNA reads TGCAGTGCTAGATTCTCGGGCGGGGAGCTGTTTTTT. This encodes CSARFSGGELFF.

This clonotype was counted a few times. The V and J genes are TRBV6-1 and TRBJ2-1; TRBD2 agrees at 14 bases. This CDR3 is built from 20 residues. After removal of 7 bases from V and 4 bases from J, the junction contained 18 bases not matched to a gene. Germline-derived CDR1 and CDR2 are MNHNS and SASEGT. The CDR3 spells CASTKTSPGLAGVIYNEQFF. In nucleotides, the CDR3 is TGTGCCAGCACTAAAACCTCCCCGGGACTAGCGGGAGTTATTTACAATGAGCAGTTCTTC.

Worth noting for this clonotype: One end of the junction does not line up with germline, which may come from a read error. DNA for the CDR3: TGCGCCAGCAACGGTGGAGCCGGGGGGTATAATTCACCTCTCCACTTT. Amino acid sequence: CASNGGAGGYNSPLHF. This chain joins TRBV4-1 and TRBJ1-6, with D tentatively TRBD1 (5 bases). CDR3 length: 16 amino acids. The germline V gene encodes CDR1 MGHRA and CDR2 YSYEKL.

The chain joins TRBV12-3 or TRBV12-4 to TRBJ1-2; 10 bases are a match to TRBD1. CDR3 length: 15 amino acids. Trimming took 5 bases from V and 5 from J; bases not matched to a gene: 8. The chain's CDR3 is CASSLGQGVRYGYTF. In DNA form, the CDR3 reads TGTGCCAGCAGTCTAGGACAGGGGGTGCGGTATGGCTACACCTTC.

This clonotype occurred a few times. V gene TRBV20-1 combines with J gene TRBJ2-1; TRBD1 matches at 10 bases. Per germline, CDR1 DFQATT and CDR2 SNEGSKA (reference sequence). The CDR3 contains 14 residues. With 4 bases clipped from V and 8 bases from J, the junction kept 8 bases outside the gene matches. CDR3: CSATLDRGRDEQFF. In DNA form, the CDR3 reads TGCAGTGCTACCCTAGACAGGGGGCGGGATGAGCAGTTCTTC.

The CDR3 DNA reads TGTGCCAGCAGCCCGACTAGGAATTCGGAGACCCAGTACTTC. It codes for CASSPTRNSETQYF. The chain links TRBV6-2 or TRBV6-3 to TRBJ2-5; possibly TRBD2 for D (6 bases). Germline V gene sequence: CDR1 MNHEY, CDR2 SVGEGT. The CDR3 loop spans 14 amino acids. With 6 bases removed from V and 5 bases from J, the gap between germline ends came to 16 bases.

This clonotype was counted only a few times. In DNA, the CDR3 is TGTGCCAGCAGTTTACATCAGAGGGGCAGAGACTACGAGCAGTACTTC. Translation gives CASSLHQRGRDYEQYF. The chain links TRBV12-3 or TRBV12-4 to TRBJ2-7; D could derive from TRBD1 or TRBD2 (5 bases each). This CDR3 region has 16 residues. V lost 2 bases and J lost 3, with 17 bases in between.

This clonotype has a handful of counts. J is TRBJ2-3 and V is TRBV10-3; D tentatively fits TRBD1 or TRBD2 (6 bases each). This CDR3 has 14 residues. V was clipped by 4 bases and J by 4 bases, with 12 bases between them. The germline V gene encodes CDR1 ENHRY and CDR2 SYGVKD. In DNA, the CDR3 is TGTGCCATCAGTGGAGGGGGGCGGGCAGATACGCAGTATTTT. Protein: CAISGGGRADTQYF.

This clonotype came up a few times. The CDR3: CASSPGQGTYNEQFF. DNA of the CDR3: TGCGCCAGCAGCCCGGGACAGGGAACCTACAATGAGCAGTTCTTC. The chain uses TRBV5-1 and TRBJ2-1; TRBD1 aligns across 9 bases. CDR3 size: 15 residues. Germline CDR1 reads SGHRS; CDR2 reads YFSETQ. The V and J ends lost 4 bases and 2 bases, in that order; junction bases with no gene match: 4.

This chain links TRBV7-9 with TRBJ2-1; 8 bases map to TRBD2. The CDR3 is 20 amino acids. Germline V gives CDR1 SEHNR, CDR2 FQNEAQ (reference sequence). With V trimmed by 7 bases and J by 2 bases, 22 bases remained unmatched. The CDR3 protein is CASNTRGASGTRETYNEQFF. The DNA for the CDR3 is TGTGCCAGCAATACCAGGGGCGCGTCCGGGACTAGAGAAACCTACAATGAGCAGTTCTTC.

Only a few counts were recorded for this clonotype. V usage is TRBV24-1 and J usage is TRBJ2-2; tentative D call: TRBD1 (6 bases). The CDR3 spans 16 residues. V was pared by 5 bases and J by 5 bases, with 17 bases between. Germline-derived CDR1 and CDR2 are KGHDR and SFDVKD. Here the CDR3 reads CATSGPGQGMTGELFF. CDR3 coding DNA: TGTGCCACCAGTGGGCCCGGTCAGGGGATGACCGGGGAGCTGTTTTTT.